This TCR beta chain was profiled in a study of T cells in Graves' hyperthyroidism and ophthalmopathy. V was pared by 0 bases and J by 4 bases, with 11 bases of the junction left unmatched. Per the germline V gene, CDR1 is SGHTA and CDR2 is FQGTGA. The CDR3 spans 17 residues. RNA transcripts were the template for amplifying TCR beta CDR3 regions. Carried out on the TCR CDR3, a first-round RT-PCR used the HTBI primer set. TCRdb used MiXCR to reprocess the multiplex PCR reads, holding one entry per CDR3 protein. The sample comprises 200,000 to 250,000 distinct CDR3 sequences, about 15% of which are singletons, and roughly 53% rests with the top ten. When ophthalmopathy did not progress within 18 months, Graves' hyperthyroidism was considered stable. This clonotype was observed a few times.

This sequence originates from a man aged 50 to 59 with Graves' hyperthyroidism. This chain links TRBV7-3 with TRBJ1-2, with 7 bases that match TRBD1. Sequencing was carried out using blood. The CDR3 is CASSLTPPGQPPYGYTF. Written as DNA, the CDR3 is TGTGCCAGCAGCTTAACCCCTCCGGGACAGCCCCCCTATGGCTACACCTTC.